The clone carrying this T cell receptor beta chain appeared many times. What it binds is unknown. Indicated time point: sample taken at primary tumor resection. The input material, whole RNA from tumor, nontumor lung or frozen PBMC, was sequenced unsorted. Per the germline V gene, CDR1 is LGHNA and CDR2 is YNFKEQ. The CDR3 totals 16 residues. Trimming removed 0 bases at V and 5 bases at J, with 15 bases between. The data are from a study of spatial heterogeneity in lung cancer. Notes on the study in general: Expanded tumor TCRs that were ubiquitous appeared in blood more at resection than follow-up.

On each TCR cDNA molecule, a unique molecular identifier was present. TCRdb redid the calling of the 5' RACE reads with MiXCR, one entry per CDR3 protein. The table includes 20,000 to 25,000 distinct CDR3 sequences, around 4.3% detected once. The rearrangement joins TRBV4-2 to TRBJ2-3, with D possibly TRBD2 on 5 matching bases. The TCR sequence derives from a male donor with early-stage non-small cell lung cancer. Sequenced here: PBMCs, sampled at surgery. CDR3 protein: CASSQDWGWGVDTQYF. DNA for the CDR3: TGTGCCAGCAGCCAAGATTGGGGTTGGGGAGTAGATACGCAGTATTTT.